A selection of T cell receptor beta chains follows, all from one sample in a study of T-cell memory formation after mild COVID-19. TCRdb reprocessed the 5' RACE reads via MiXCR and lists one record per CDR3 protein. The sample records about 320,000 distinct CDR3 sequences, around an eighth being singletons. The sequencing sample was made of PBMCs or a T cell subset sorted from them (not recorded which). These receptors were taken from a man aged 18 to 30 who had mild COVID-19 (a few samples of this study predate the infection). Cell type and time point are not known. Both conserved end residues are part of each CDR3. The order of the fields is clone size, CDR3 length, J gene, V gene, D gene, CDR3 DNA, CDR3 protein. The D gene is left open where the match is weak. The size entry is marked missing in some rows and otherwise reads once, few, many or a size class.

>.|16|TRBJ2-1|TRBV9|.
TGTGCCAGTTCCCCAGAGGGCGGGGGCACCTACAATGAGCAGTTCTTC
CASSPEGGGTYNEQFF
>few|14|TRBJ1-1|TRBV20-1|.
TGCAGTGCTAGAGAATCGCCCCGCATCACTGAAGCTTTCTTT
CSARESPRITEAFF
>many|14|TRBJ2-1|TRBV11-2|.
TGTGCCAGCAGCTTAGACGGACCGTACAATGAGCAGTTCTTC
CASSLDGPYNEQFF
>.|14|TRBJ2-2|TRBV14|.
TGTGCCAGCAGCCAGATAGGGAACACCGGGGAGCTGTTTTTT
CASSQIGNTGELFF
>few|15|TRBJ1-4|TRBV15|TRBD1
TGTGCCACCAGCAGAGATCGACAGGGTAATGAAAAACTGTTTTTT
CATSRDRQGNEKLFF
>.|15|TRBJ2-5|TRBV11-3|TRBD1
TGTGCCAGCAGCCCCGGCGGACAGGGTCGAGAGACCCAGTACTTC
CASSPGGQGRETQYF
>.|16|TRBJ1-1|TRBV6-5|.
TGTGCCAGCAGTCCTTACAGGGAGGTGGGGAACACTGAAGCTTTCTTT
CASSPYREVGNTEAFF
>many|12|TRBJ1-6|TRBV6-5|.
TGTGCCAGCAGCCCCGACGGTTCACCCCTCCACTTT
CASSPDGSPLHF
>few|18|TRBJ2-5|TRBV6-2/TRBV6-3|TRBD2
TGTGCCAGCAGTTACTCGAGCCGGATAGCGGGGGTACAAGAGACCCAGTACTTC
CASSYSSRIAGVQETQYF
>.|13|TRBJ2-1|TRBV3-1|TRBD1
TGTGCCAGCAGCCAGGGACAGGGATATGAGCAGTTCTTC
CASSQGQGYEQFF
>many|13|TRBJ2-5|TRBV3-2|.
TGTGCCAGCAGCCGCGTAGTCGCGGAGACCCAGTACTTC
CASSRVVAETQYF
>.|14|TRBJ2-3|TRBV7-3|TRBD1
TGTGCCAGCAGCTCGACAGGGGGCGGAGATACGCAGTATTTT
CASSSTGGGDTQYF
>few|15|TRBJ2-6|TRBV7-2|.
TGTGCCAGCCACCCCGCAGGCTTTGGGGCCAACGTCCTGACTTTC
CASHPAGFGANVLTF
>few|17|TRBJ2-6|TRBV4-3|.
TGCGCCAGCAGCCAAGGTCCAGGGCACTCTGGGGCCAACGTCCTGACTTTC
CASSQGPGHSGANVLTF
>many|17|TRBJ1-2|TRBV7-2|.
TGTGCCAGCAGCTCCCGAAGGCAGGGCAGCTCCCTCGTTGGCTACACCTTC
CASSSRRQGSSLVGYTF
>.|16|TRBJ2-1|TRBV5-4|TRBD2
TGTGCCAGCAGCTCGCCCGAGAAGCGGGGGGGCGTTGAGCAGTTCTTC
CASSSPEKRGGVEQFF
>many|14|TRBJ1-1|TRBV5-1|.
TGCGCCAGCAGGGCGGGACACCAGAACACTGAAGCTTTCTTT
CASRAGHQNTEAFF
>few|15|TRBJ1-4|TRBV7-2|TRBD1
TGTGCCAGCAGCCTAGTCGGACAGGGGTACGAAAAACTGTTTTTT
CASSLVGQGYEKLFF